These 30 T cell receptor beta chains share one sample of origin, sequenced in a study of cytomegalovirus exposure and HLA in healthy donors. 13 Jbeta primers and 60 Vbeta primers were used for the PCR. The assay was immunoSEQ multiplex PCR, and TCRdb's table has in-frame clones only and misses some. Of 150,000 to 200,000 clones detected, approximately 80% appear once; the ten largest clones hold more than 1%. The sample taken for sequencing was PBMCs. All receptors derive from a boy aged 2-15 years in good health and CMV-seronegative.

The chain recombines TRBV15 with TRBJ1-5, with D possibly TRBD1 on 6 matching bases. With 1 base removed from V and 2 bases from J, the gap between germline ends came to 15 bases. CDR3 length: 17 residues. Germline CDR1 and CDR2: LNHNV and YYDKDF (reference sequence). The CDR3 reads CATSRASTGVGNQPQHF. CDR3 sequence (DNA): TGTGCCACCAGCAGAGCTTCGACAGGCGTTGGCAATCAGCCCCAGCATTTT.

J is TRBJ2-3 and V is TRBV14; D not resolved. CDR1 SGHDN and CDR2 FVKESK come from the germline V gene. Trimming shortened V by 0 bases and J by 3 bases, and 10 bases separated the two germline ends. CDR3 length equals 15 residues. The DNA for the CDR3 is TGTGCCAGCAGCCAAGATCGTATCAGGACAGATACGCAGTATTTT. It codes for CASSQDRIRTDTQYF.

For the CDR3, the DNA is TGTGCCTGGAGTGCCGGACTAGAAGAGACCCAGTACTTC. Its protein is CAWSAGLEETQYF. The chain uses TRBV30 and TRBJ2-5, with 7 bases lining up with TRBD2. The V and J ends lost 1 base and 3 bases, in that order; junction bases with no gene match: 2. CDR3 length: 13 residues. Germline CDR1 GTSNPN, CDR2 SVGIG (reference sequence).

The CDR3 region has the DNA TGTGCCAGCAGTGAAAGGGGCTACGAGCAGTACGTC. Its translation is CASSERGYEQYV. The gene calls are TRBV2 and TRBJ2-7; the D gene is possibly TRBD1 (5 bases). Per germline, CDR1 SNHLY and CDR2 FYNNEI. The CDR3 spans 12 residues. Trimming stripped 2 bases from V and 3 bases from J, with 5 bases between.

This chain joins TRBV7-9 and TRBJ2-7; possibly TRBD2 for D (5 bases). Trimming removed 5 bases at V and 6 bases at J, with 17 bases between. Germline V lookup: CDR1 SEHNR, CDR2 FQNEAQ (reference sequence). This CDR3 contains 14 residues. CDR3 sequence (DNA): TGTGCCAGCAGCCCGCGGGCTAGCTTCGCCGAGCAGTACTTC. Translated: CASSPRASFAEQYF.

The chain uses TRBV6-4 and TRBJ2-7; no firm D call. The CDR3 has 13 amino acids. The V gene lost 4 bases and the J gene lost 6 bases, with 13 bases spanning the gap. Germline V gene lookup returns CDR1 MRHNA and CDR2 SNTAGT. The CDR3 reads CASSASPGFEQYF. The CDR3 nucleotides read TGTGCCAGCAGTGCCTCTCCCGGGTTCGAGCAGTACTTC.

The table lists this clone with a count of one. The chain joins TRBV21-1 to TRBJ1-2. TRBV21-1 is noted as a pseudogene. The CDR3 runs 16 residues. The CDR3 loop is CASTFAGGLRRWGYTF. Here the CDR3 DNA reads TGTGCCAGCACCTTCGCCGGGGGGCTGAGGCGCTGGGGCTACACCTTC.

The rearrangement uses TRBV9 and TRBJ1-1, with unresolved D. The CDR3 extends over 14 amino acids. Germline CDR1 reads SGDLS; CDR2 reads YYNGEE. V lost 1 base and J lost 6, with 13 bases in between. The DNA of the CDR3 is TGTGCCAGCAGCGTAACCCAGGATCGCGCTGAAGCTTTCTTT. The encoded protein is CASSVTQDRAEAFF.

This clone was recorded once. This chain joins TRBV18 and TRBJ2-7; 10 bases align to TRBD2. Losses at the gene ends were 2 bases for V and 0 bases for J; bases not matched to a gene: 4. CDR3 length: 16 amino acids. From germline, CDR1 is KGHSH and CDR2 LQKENI. The DNA of the CDR3 is TGTGCCAGCTCACCAGAGGCTAGCGGGAGCTCCTACGAGCAGTACTTC. It translates to CASSPEASGSSYEQYF. Based on the CDR3 plus reference TRBV18 and TRBJ2-7, the full variable domain is NAGVMQNPRHLVRRRGQEARLRCSPMKGHSHVYWYRQLPEEGLKFMVYLQKENIIDESGMPKERFSAEFPKEGPSILRIQQVVRGDSAAYFCASSPEASGSSYEQYFGPGTRLTVT.

This clone was recorded once. This chain uses TRBV6-5 with TRBJ2-7, with a possible D match to TRBD2 (6 bases). This CDR3 region has 16 residues. The germline V gene encodes CDR1 MNHEY and CDR2 SVGAGI. Trimming left V 4 bases short and J 5 bases short, with 21 bases between. CDR3 in amino acids: CASSFGVGSAGHEQYF. The CDR3 DNA reads TGTGCCAGCAGTTTCGGAGTGGGGTCAGCGGGCCACGAGCAGTACTTC.

The genes are TRBV14 and TRBJ2-7; 7 bases align to TRBD2. The CDR3 spans 16 residues. Germline lookup yields CDR1 SGHDN and CDR2 FVKESK. The J segment lost 2 bases and the V segment lost 2 bases, leaving 9 bases of the junction unmatched. The CDR3 sequence: CASSQIGGGRTYEQYV. Written as DNA, the CDR3 is TGTGCCAGCAGCCAAATCGGCGGGGGAAGGACCTACGAGCAGTACGTC.

The rearrangement joins TRBV9 to TRBJ2-7; 10 bases agree with TRBD1. CDR1 SGDLS and CDR2 YYNGEE come from the germline V gene. Trimming took 3 bases from V and 1 from J; bases not matched to a gene: 4. CDR3 length: 15 residues. The CDR3 coding sequence is TGTGCCAGCAGCGCCCGGGACAGGGGATCCTACGAGCAGTACTTC. This sequence encodes CASSARDRGSYEQYF.

The chain joins TRBV5-1 to TRBJ2-1; no firm D call. The ends were cut back, 4 bases at V and 0 bases at J, with 8 bases in the middle. The CDR3 is made up of 14 amino acids. The germline CDR1 and CDR2 sequences are SGHRS and YFSETQ. The CDR3 spells CASSERSSYNEQFF. CDR3 nucleotide sequence: TGCGCCAGCAGCGAGAGGAGCTCCTACAATGAGCAGTTCTTC.

The chain uses TRBV9 and TRBJ2-1, with D maybe TRBD2 (6 bases). The CDR3 is 14 residues long. CDR1 SGDLS and CDR2 YYNGEE come from the germline V gene. V shed 7 bases and J shed 6 bases, with 17 bases lying between them. CDR3 bases: TGTGCCAGCGGGGGGACCAGAGCGGGCAATGAGCAGTTCTTC. Translated, it gives CASGGTRAGNEQFF.

This chain uses TRBV7-9 with TRBJ1-1; no firm D call. Deletions cut 5 bases from V and 1 base from J, with 17 bases between. The CDR3 spans 16 residues. Germline loops: CDR1 SEHNR, CDR2 FQNEAQ (reference sequence). CDR3 in amino acids: CASSPWTGTGNTEAFF. In nucleotides, the CDR3 is TGTGCCAGCAGCCCTTGGACGGGAACTGGGAACACTGAAGCTTTCTTT.

The count of this clone is one. J is TRBJ1-1 and V is TRBV10-1; tentative D call: TRBD1 (6 bases). This CDR3 region has 14 residues. V was shortened by 5 bases and J by 0 bases, with 10 bases between the two germline ends. Germline-derived CDR1 and CDR2 are WNHNN and SYGVQD (reference sequence). The CDR3 bases are TGCGCCAGCAGTCCGGACAGAATGAACACTGAAGCTTTCTTT. This codes for CASSPDRMNTEAFF.

Only one count was recorded for this clone. The CDR3 nucleotides read TGTGCCAGCAGCTTACTGGGGCGGGGCTCCTACGAGCAGTACTTC. Translation: CASSLLGRGSYEQYF. The chain recombines TRBV7-8 with TRBJ2-7; tentatively, D is TRBD2 (6 bases). The V gene's germline CDR1 is SGHVS and CDR2 FQNEAQ. The V gene lost 2 bases and the J gene lost 0 bases, with 11 bases spanning the gap. CDR3 length: 15 amino acids.

The V and J genes are TRBV30 and TRBJ1-1, with a weak D call TRBD1 (5 bases). V was shortened by 4 bases and J by 2 bases, with 11 bases between the two germline ends. The CDR3 is 13 amino acids. Germline V gene lookup returns CDR1 GTSNPN and CDR2 SVGIG (reference sequence). CDR3 DNA: TGTGCCTGGAAGCAGGGACTAAACACTGAAGCTTTCTTT. Residues: CAWKQGLNTEAFF.

J is TRBJ1-1 and V is TRBV7-8; D gene uncertain. The germline CDR1 and CDR2 sequences are SGHVS and FQNEAQ. This CDR3 has 16 amino acids. V was cut by 4 bases and J by 1 base, with 16 bases left in between. Here the CDR3 DNA reads TGTGCCAGCAGCTCCGGACTGGATTTTTGGAACACTGAAGCTTTCTTT. Translation: CASSSGLDFWNTEAFF.

The rearrangement links TRBV5-8 to TRBJ1-2, with D perhaps matching TRBD1 (6 bases). From germline, CDR1 is SGHTS and CDR2 YDEGEE. There are 16 residues in the CDR3. V shed 0 bases and J shed 3 bases, with 15 bases lying between them. CDR3 loop: CASSLGNRVGDYGYTF. For the CDR3, the DNA is TGTGCCAGCAGCTTGGGCAACAGGGTAGGAGACTATGGCTACACCTTC.

The rearrangement links TRBV5-4 to TRBJ2-1; D possibly corresponds to TRBD2 (5 bases). V lost 0 bases and J 7 bases, leaving 14 bases between the germline ends. Germline CDR1 SGHNT, CDR2 YYREEE (reference sequence). CDR3 length: 15 amino acids. The CDR3 bases are TGTGCCAGCAGCTTGGAACGGGGTGGAGTGAATGAGCAGTTCTTC. This encodes CASSLERGGVNEQFF.

The rearrangement uses TRBV2 and TRBJ2-3, with D possibly matching TRBD2 (6 bases). Germline-derived CDR1 and CDR2 are SNHLY and FYNNEI. This CDR3 has 13 residues. The germline V and J ends were trimmed by 7 bases and 4 bases, with 12 bases remaining between them. CDR3 in DNA: TGTGCCAGCAAAACGGGAGCCTCAGATACGCAGTATTTT. This encodes CASKTGASDTQYF.

This clone has a handful of counts. The chain combines TRBV5-6 with TRBJ1-5; a weak D match, TRBD1 (5 bases). V shed 1 base and J shed 3 bases, with 11 bases lying between them. CDR3 length equals 15 residues. Germline V lookup: CDR1 SGHDT, CDR2 YYEEEE. CDR3 in amino acids: CASSLRTGYNQPQHF. Here the CDR3 DNA reads TGTGCCAGCAGCTTGAGAACAGGTTACAATCAGCCCCAGCATTTT.

In its sample, this clone was seen a few times. The chain is built from TRBV18 and TRBJ1-2; no reliable D call. Germline CDR1 is KGHSH and CDR2 is LQKENI. The V and J ends lost 2 bases and 1 base respectively, with 8 bases between them. The CDR3 has 14 amino acids. As DNA, the CDR3 is TGTGCCAGCTCACCAACGGTCGATAACTATGGCTACACCTTC. Protein: CASSPTVDNYGYTF.

The chain is built from TRBV5-1 and TRBJ2-5, with TRBD2 matching 13 bases. Losses at the gene ends were 4 bases for V and 1 base for J; bases not matched to a gene: 4. CDR1 is SGHRS, CDR2 YFSETQ, per germline. The CDR3 runs to 16 residues. CDR3 coding DNA: TGCGCCAGCAGCACCGGACTAGCGGGAGCCCAAGAGACCCAGTACTTC. Its translation: CASSTGLAGAQETQYF.

This clone was seen only once. The chain joins TRBV23-1 to TRBJ2-3; D is possibly TRBD1 (5 bases). TRBV23-1 is known as an ORF, though its function is uncertain. The CDR3 is 14 residues long. Trimming removed 3 bases at V and 0 bases at J, with 7 bases between. The CDR3 bases are TGCGCCAGCAGTCAGGGGCCAAGCACAGATACGCAGTATTTT. The encoded protein is CASSQGPSTDTQYF.

This clone was recorded only once. This rearrangement joins TRBV25-1 to TRBJ2-3, with 10 bases lining up with TRBD1. V gave up 0 bases and J gave up 4 bases; unmatched junction bases: 7. The V gene's germline CDR1 is MGHDK and CDR2 SYGVNS. The length of the CDR3 is 17 residues. The chain's CDR3 is CASSEYRGTGEPDTQYF. The CDR3 DNA follows: TGTGCCAGCAGTGAATATCGCGGGACAGGGGAGCCAGATACGCAGTATTTT.

This clone has only one observation. This chain links TRBV7-2 with TRBJ1-4; D remains ambiguous. V shed 5 bases and J shed 5 bases, with 15 bases lying between them. This CDR3 is built from 15 residues. CDR1 SGHTA and CDR2 FQGNSA come from the germline V gene. CDR3 nucleotide sequence: TGTGCCAGCAGCCCCCACATTGCCTCAAATGAAAAACTGTTTTTT. This translates into CASSPHIASNEKLFF.

The chain couples TRBV6-5 to TRBJ2-3; TRBD2 matches at 8 bases. CDR1 and CDR2 from the germline V gene are MNHEY and SVGAGI. CDR3 length: 16 amino acids. Losses at the gene ends were 4 bases for V and 4 bases for J; bases not matched to a gene: 10. The CDR3 DNA reads as TGTGCCAGCAGTTTCTCCGGGACTAGAGGACCAGATACGCAGTATTTT. This encodes CASSFSGTRGPDTQYF.

This chain uses TRBV9 with TRBJ2-3, with 8 bases fitting TRBD2. From germline, CDR1 is SGDLS and CDR2 YYNGEE. CDR3 length: 15 amino acids. Unmatched junction bases numbered 8, after V lost 4 bases and J lost 4 bases. The DNA for the CDR3 is TGTGCCAGCAGCCCTATCCGGGGGGGCTCAGATACGCAGTATTTT. The encoded protein is CASSPIRGGSDTQYF.